These T cell receptor beta chains were read from a single sample in a study of T cells in Graves' hyperthyroidism and ophthalmopathy. TCRdb itself ran the multiplex PCR reads through MiXCR, one entry per CDR3 protein. The table lists 650,000 to 700,000 distinct CDR3 sequences, 17% of them singletons. The specimen sequenced was blood. The receptors stem from a man between 45 and 60 years old with Graves' hyperthyroidism. The CDR3 runs from the conserved cysteine through the conserved F or W. D genes are given only for firm matches. Size is omitted from some rows. Given values are once, few, many or a class for expanded clones.

j_call | v_call | clone_size | d_call | cdr3_aa | cdr3_nt
TRBJ1-5 | TRBV6-2/TRBV6-3 | - | - | CASSREEQGTAIYSNQPQHF | TGTGCCAGCAGTAGAGAAGAGCAGGGAACAGCGATCTATAGCAATCAGCCCCAGCATTTT
TRBJ2-2 | TRBV11-2 | - | - | CASSFGRDGELFF | TGTGCCAGCAGCTTTGGAAGGGATGGGGAGCTGTTTTTT
TRBJ2-7 | TRBV14 | - | TRBD1 | CASSQHRDRAYEQYF | TGTGCCAGCAGCCAACACCGGGACAGGGCCTACGAGCAGTACTTC
TRBJ1-1 | TRBV28 | many | - | CASSFGVLMNTEAFF | TGTGCCAGCAGTTTCGGGGTCCTAATGAACACTGAAGCTTTCTTT
TRBJ2-3 | TRBV12-3/TRBV12-4 | - | - | CASSPQGGWTDTQYF | TGTGCCAGCAGCCCTCAAGGCGGTTGGACAGATACGCAGTATTTT
TRBJ2-1 | TRBV30 | few | TRBD2 | CAWIPGGGSYNEQFF | TGTGCCTGGATCCCCGGGGGGGGTTCCTACAATGAGCAGTTCTTC
TRBJ1-3 | TRBV9 | - | TRBD1 | CASSLRRRQGSGNTIYF | TGTGCCAGCAGCCTAAGACGAAGACAGGGATCTGGAAACACCATATATTTT
TRBJ2-2 | TRBV7-8 | many | - | CASSLGRGLKTGELFF | TGTGCCAGCAGCTTAGGAAGGGGGTTGAAGACCGGGGAGCTGTTTTTT
TRBJ1-5 | TRBV27 | many | - | CASSSTGKGQPQHF | TGTGCCAGCAGTTCCACAGGGAAGGGACAGCCCCAGCATTTT
TRBJ2-3 | TRBV11-3 | many | - | CASSRQLPTDTQYF | TGTGCCAGCAGCCGACAGTTACCCACAGATACGCAGTATTTT
TRBJ2-4 | TRBV6-2/TRBV6-3 | few | - | CASSYLGRGAKNIQYF | TGTGCCAGCAGTTATCTGGGGCGTGGGGCCAAAAACATTCAGTACTTC
TRBJ1-1 | TRBV5-5 | - | - | CASSLISFTEAFF | TGTGCCAGCAGCTTAATTAGTTTCACTGAAGCTTTCTTT
TRBJ2-7 | TRBV7-9 | - | TRBD2 | CASSPLAGGPNFRGYEQYF | TGTGCCAGCAGCCCCCTAGCGGGAGGGCCCAATTTCAGAGGCTACGAGCAGTACTTC
TRBJ1-3 | TRBV6-5 | - | - | CASSYSIPGPSDTIYF | TGTGCCAGCAGTTACTCGATTCCAGGGCCGTCGGACACCATATATTTT
TRBJ2-3 | TRBV28 | once | TRBD2 | CASGRRESRVTDTQYF | TGTGCCAGCGGAAGGCGGGAGAGCCGGGTTACAGATACGCAGTATTTT
TRBJ2-1 | TRBV25-1 | - | - | CASSEYQWDYNEQFF | TGTGCCAGCAGTGAATACCAGTGGGATTACAATGAGCAGTTCTTC
TRBJ1-6 | TRBV12-3/TRBV12-4 | many | - | CASSYDGDLLPLHF | TGTGCCAGCAGCTATGACGGAGACCTTCTCCCCCTCCACTTT
TRBJ2-7 | TRBV6-1 | few | TRBD2 | CASNPGREGAYEQYF | TGTGCCAGCAATCCCGGGCGGGAGGGAGCTTACGAGCAGTACTTC
TRBJ1-5 | TRBV11-1 | few | - | CASSFYPQAPQHF | TGTGCCAGCAGCTTTTATCCCCAAGCGCCCCAGCATTTT
TRBJ1-2 | TRBV10-3 | many | - | CAISEDPNYGYTF | TGTGCCATCAGTGAGGACCCTAACTATGGCTACACCTTC
TRBJ2-7 | TRBV7-9 | - | TRBD1 | CASSSGTAIYEQYF | TGTGCCAGCAGCTCCGGGACAGCGATTTACGAGCAGTACTTC
TRBJ2-7 | TRBV6-5 | - | - | CASSYALELYEQYF | TGTGCCAGCAGTTACGCACTAGAGCTCTACGAGCAGTACTTC